Listed below are T cell receptor beta chains from one sample, sequenced in a study of blood T cells in healthy people across ages. TCRdb passed the 5' RACE reads through MiXCR, listing each CDR3 protein once. The sample yields more than 750,000 distinct CDR3 sequences, approximately 32% seen once. The same specimen was also included in a second study, on T cells of mothers and their children.

The sample taken for sequencing was blood. The receptors stem from a woman aged 40 to 50 in good health. CDR3s include the opening cysteine and the closing phenylalanine or tryptophan. Fields, in order: D gene, clone size, J gene, V gene, CDR3 DNA, CDR3 protein. D genes are given only for firm matches. Clone size is given for some rows only: seen once, a few or many times, or a class if the clone is expanded.

d_call: -
clone_size: -
j_call: TRBJ1-6
v_call: TRBV20-1
cdr3_nt: TGCAGTGCTACCCAGGAACCCCTTAGTTCACCCCTCCACTTT
cdr3_aa: CSATQEPLSSPLHF

d_call: -
clone_size: -
j_call: TRBJ1-1
v_call: TRBV29-1
cdr3_nt: TGCAGCGGTGGGGGGGTTTACACTGAAGCTTTCTTT
cdr3_aa: CSGGGVYTEAFF

d_call: TRBD1
clone_size: -
j_call: TRBJ1-1
v_call: TRBV11-3
cdr3_nt: TGTGCCAGCAGCGAGACAGGGTTAATGACTGAAGCTTTCTTT
cdr3_aa: CASSETGLMTEAFF

d_call: TRBD1
clone_size: few
j_call: TRBJ1-5
v_call: TRBV18
cdr3_nt: TGTGCCAGCTCACCAACGGGACAGAAAAATCAGCCCCAGCATTTT
cdr3_aa: CASSPTGQKNQPQHF

d_call: -
clone_size: -
j_call: TRBJ2-1
v_call: TRBV27
cdr3_nt: TGTGCCAGCAGTCTAGAGGGGCGCGGAGAGACCCAGTTCTTC
cdr3_aa: CASSLEGRGETQFF

d_call: -
clone_size: many
j_call: TRBJ2-1
v_call: TRBV5-1
cdr3_nt: TGCGCCAGCAGCTCTGGAAACAATGAGCAGTTCTTC
cdr3_aa: CASSSGNNEQFF

d_call: -
clone_size: few
j_call: TRBJ2-1
v_call: TRBV3-1
cdr3_nt: TGTGCCAGCAGCCAAGATCGATGGGATGAGCAGTTCTTC
cdr3_aa: CASSQDRWDEQFF

d_call: -
clone_size: -
j_call: TRBJ2-1
v_call: TRBV6-4
cdr3_nt: TGTGCCAGCAGCGGCGAGACCTCATCCGATGAGCAGTTCTTC
cdr3_aa: CASSGETSSDEQFF

d_call: TRBD2
clone_size: few
j_call: TRBJ2-3
v_call: TRBV12-3/TRBV12-4
cdr3_nt: TGTGCCAGCAGCCAACGGCGGGGGGGCACAGATACGCAGTATTTT
cdr3_aa: CASSQRRGGTDTQYF

d_call: -
clone_size: -
j_call: TRBJ1-1
v_call: TRBV7-2
cdr3_nt: TGTGCCAGCAGCTCTTACAGGGCGGACACTGAAGCTTTCTTT
cdr3_aa: CASSSYRADTEAFF

d_call: TRBD2
clone_size: -
j_call: TRBJ2-1
v_call: TRBV5-6
cdr3_nt: TGTGCCAGCAGCTCCCCTACTAGCGGGGCGATGAGCTCCTACAATGAGCAGTTCTTC
cdr3_aa: CASSSPTSGAMSSYNEQFF

d_call: TRBD2
clone_size: many
j_call: TRBJ2-3
v_call: TRBV7-2
cdr3_nt: TGTGCCAGCAGCTTAGCGGCGGGGGGGATTCGCACAGATACGCAGTATTTT
cdr3_aa: CASSLAAGGIRTDTQYF

d_call: TRBD2
clone_size: many
j_call: TRBJ2-7
v_call: TRBV5-4
cdr3_nt: TGTGCCAGCAGCTTGCCTAGCGGGGATCCCCGGCAGTACTTC
cdr3_aa: CASSLPSGDPRQYF

d_call: -
clone_size: -
j_call: TRBJ1-2
v_call: TRBV7-2
cdr3_nt: TGTGCCAGCAGCTTAGTGTGGGACAACTATGGCTACACCTTC
cdr3_aa: CASSLVWDNYGYTF

d_call: TRBD1
clone_size: -
j_call: TRBJ1-1
v_call: TRBV5-1
cdr3_nt: TGCGCCAGCAGCACGGGACAGACGAACACTGAAGCTTTCTTT
cdr3_aa: CASSTGQTNTEAFF

d_call: -
clone_size: many
j_call: TRBJ1-2
v_call: TRBV27
cdr3_nt: TGTGCCAGCAGTTTATCAGGGGTTTATGGCTACACCTTC
cdr3_aa: CASSLSGVYGYTF

d_call: -
clone_size: few
j_call: TRBJ1-2
v_call: TRBV25-1
cdr3_nt: TGTGCCAGCAGTGACTGGGGGGACGGCTACACCTTC
cdr3_aa: CASSDWGDGYTF

d_call: -
clone_size: -
j_call: TRBJ1-2
v_call: TRBV10-3
cdr3_nt: TGCGCCATCAGTGAGTCCTTGGGAGGACAGCCGAGCTATGGCTACACCTTC
cdr3_aa: CAISESLGGQPSYGYTF

d_call: TRBD1
clone_size: few
j_call: TRBJ1-4
v_call: TRBV4-3
cdr3_nt: TGCGCCAGCAGCCAAGATGTGGACAGGGGCTTCGCTAATGGAAAACTGTTTTTT
cdr3_aa: CASSQDVDRGFANGKLFF

d_call: TRBD1
clone_size: -
j_call: TRBJ1-6
v_call: TRBV7-9
cdr3_nt: TGTGCCAGCAGCCCCTGGACAGGGGGTGAATCACCCCTCCACTTT
cdr3_aa: CASSPWTGGESPLHF

d_call: TRBD2
clone_size: -
j_call: TRBJ2-1
v_call: TRBV7-2
cdr3_nt: TGTGCCAGCCGCTACATGGGCGGGGGGGCCAGTAACGAGCAGTTCTTC
cdr3_aa: CASRYMGGGASNEQFF

d_call: TRBD1
clone_size: few
j_call: TRBJ2-3
v_call: TRBV7-2
cdr3_nt: TGTGCCAGCAGATACGGACAGGGGGCCCGCACAGATACGCAGTATTTT
cdr3_aa: CASRYGQGARTDTQYF

d_call: TRBD2
clone_size: many
j_call: TRBJ2-7
v_call: TRBV4-1
cdr3_nt: TGCGCCAGCAGCCAAGAGGCTAGCGGATTTTACGAGCAGTACTTC
cdr3_aa: CASSQEASGFYEQYF

d_call: TRBD2
clone_size: -
j_call: TRBJ2-5
v_call: TRBV6-5
cdr3_nt: TGTGCCAGCAGTTACTCTGGACTAGCGGGATACGAAGAGACCCAGTACTTC
cdr3_aa: CASSYSGLAGYEETQYF

d_call: TRBD2
clone_size: -
j_call: TRBJ2-3
v_call: TRBV20-1
cdr3_nt: TGCAGTGCTGGGACTGGACTAGCGGAAAACACAGATACGCAGTATTTT
cdr3_aa: CSAGTGLAENTDTQYF

d_call: TRBD2
clone_size: few
j_call: TRBJ2-1
v_call: TRBV7-9
cdr3_nt: TGTGCCAGCAGCTCCAACAGGACTAGTCCGTACAATGAGCAGTTCTTC
cdr3_aa: CASSSNRTSPYNEQFF

d_call: -
clone_size: few
j_call: TRBJ2-1
v_call: TRBV20-1
cdr3_nt: TGCAGTGCACCTTCGACAGTATTTAGCTCCTACAATGAGCAGTTCTTC
cdr3_aa: CSAPSTVFSSYNEQFF

d_call: TRBD1
clone_size: -
j_call: TRBJ2-5
v_call: TRBV28
cdr3_nt: TGTGCCAGCAGTACAGGTCGGGACAGAGGGTTAGGAGGAGAGACCCAGTACTTC
cdr3_aa: CASSTGRDRGLGGETQYF

d_call: -
clone_size: -
j_call: TRBJ2-7
v_call: TRBV10-3
cdr3_nt: TGTGCCATCAGTGAAGGCTTCTACGAGCAGTACTTC
cdr3_aa: CAISEGFYEQYF

d_call: TRBD1
clone_size: few
j_call: TRBJ2-7
v_call: TRBV5-5
cdr3_nt: TGTGCCAGCAGCTTGGCGGGACAGGGTCCCGAGCAGTACTTC
cdr3_aa: CASSLAGQGPEQYF

d_call: -
clone_size: few
j_call: TRBJ2-1
v_call: TRBV20-1
cdr3_nt: TGCAGTGCTAGTGAGGGGGGTCGGTACAATGAGCAGTTCTTC
cdr3_aa: CSASEGGRYNEQFF

d_call: -
clone_size: -
j_call: TRBJ1-2
v_call: TRBV27
cdr3_nt: TGTGCCAGCAGTTTAAAGGGAATTAATGCCGCCAGTTATGGCTACACCTTC
cdr3_aa: CASSLKGINAASYGYTF

d_call: -
clone_size: -
j_call: TRBJ2-3
v_call: TRBV18
cdr3_nt: TGTGCCAGCTCACCACCAGGGAATGTGGTTGGGGATACGCAGTATTTT
cdr3_aa: CASSPPGNVVGDTQYF

d_call: -
clone_size: -
j_call: TRBJ2-1
v_call: TRBV15
cdr3_nt: TGTGCCACCAGCAGAGAGTTGGCGGGCCTCTACAATGAGCAGTTCTTC
cdr3_aa: CATSRELAGLYNEQFF

d_call: TRBD2
clone_size: many
j_call: TRBJ2-1
v_call: TRBV20-1
cdr3_nt: TGCAGTGCTTACATTAGCGGGGATGAGCAGTTCTTC
cdr3_aa: CSAYISGDEQFF

d_call: -
clone_size: -
j_call: TRBJ1-2
v_call: TRBV13
cdr3_nt: TGTGCCAGCAGCTTAGGGGCCGGTGTCTATGGCTACACCTTC
cdr3_aa: CASSLGAGVYGYTF

d_call: -
clone_size: -
j_call: TRBJ1-1
v_call: TRBV7-3
cdr3_nt: TGTACCGGCAGGGCCGTTCCGAACACTGAAGCTTTCTTT
cdr3_aa: CTGRAVPNTEAFF

d_call: -
clone_size: -
j_call: TRBJ2-3
v_call: TRBV12-3/TRBV12-4
cdr3_nt: TGTGCCAGTGGGGGAGGCAGCGCAGATGCGCAGTATTTT
cdr3_aa: CASGGGSADAQYF

d_call: TRBD1
clone_size: few
j_call: TRBJ2-7
v_call: TRBV12-3/TRBV12-4
cdr3_nt: TGTGCCAGCAGTTTGGACAGGGCGGACGTCGAGCAGTACTTC
cdr3_aa: CASSLDRADVEQYF

d_call: -
clone_size: -
j_call: TRBJ2-1
v_call: TRBV11-2
cdr3_nt: TGTGCCAGCAGCTTAGATTCCCTACGGGGGACCCAGGAGACCCAGTTCTTC
cdr3_aa: CASSLDSLRGTQETQFF

d_call: -
clone_size: few
j_call: TRBJ1-5
v_call: TRBV3-1
cdr3_nt: TGTGCCAGCAGCCTAACCGGGACATCCAATCAGCCCCAGCATTTT
cdr3_aa: CASSLTGTSNQPQHF

d_call: -
clone_size: -
j_call: TRBJ2-5
v_call: TRBV14
cdr3_nt: TGTGCCAGCAGCCAACGAGGGGCGAATGAGCAGTACTTC
cdr3_aa: CASSQRGANEQYF

d_call: TRBD2
clone_size: few
j_call: TRBJ2-7
v_call: TRBV20-1
cdr3_nt: TGCAGTGCTAGGAAGGTACTAGCGGGGGGCCCCGAGCAGTACTTC
cdr3_aa: CSARKVLAGGPEQYF

d_call: -
clone_size: once
j_call: TRBJ2-1
v_call: TRBV20-1
cdr3_nt: TGCAGTGCTAGAGACTGGAAGTCCCTCGGCCGCTCCTACAATGAGCAGTTCTTC
cdr3_aa: CSARDWKSLGRSYNEQFF

d_call: -
clone_size: few
j_call: TRBJ2-7
v_call: TRBV6-1
cdr3_nt: TGTGCCAGCAGTGATCGGGGGCGCGGGTACGAGCAGTACTTC
cdr3_aa: CASSDRGRGYEQYF

d_call: TRBD1
clone_size: -
j_call: TRBJ1-2
v_call: TRBV12-3/TRBV12-4
cdr3_nt: TGTGCCAGCAGTATCACTACAGGGGGTAGCTATGGCTACACCTTC
cdr3_aa: CASSITTGGSYGYTF

d_call: -
clone_size: many
j_call: TRBJ2-1
v_call: TRBV7-9
cdr3_nt: TGTGCCAGCAGCTTAGCATCAGACAGCGGTGAGCAGTTCTTC
cdr3_aa: CASSLASDSGEQFF

d_call: -
clone_size: -
j_call: TRBJ1-1
v_call: TRBV11-2
cdr3_nt: TGTGCCAGCATCGAATCCTCCAGGGGCCGAAGGACTGAAGCTTTCTTT
cdr3_aa: CASIESSRGRRTEAFF

d_call: -
clone_size: many
j_call: TRBJ1-6
v_call: TRBV3-1
cdr3_nt: TGTGCCAGCAGCCAGAATTCACCCCTCCACTTT
cdr3_aa: CASSQNSPLHF

d_call: TRBD1
clone_size: -
j_call: TRBJ2-3
v_call: TRBV4-1
cdr3_nt: TGCGCCAGCAGCCAAGAGGGAGACAGGGTCACAGATACGCAGTATTTT
cdr3_aa: CASSQEGDRVTDTQYF

d_call: -
clone_size: many
j_call: TRBJ2-7
v_call: TRBV27
cdr3_nt: TGTGCCAGCAGACGTCCGTCGGGGGACGAGCAGTACTTC
cdr3_aa: CASRRPSGDEQYF

d_call: TRBD1
clone_size: -
j_call: TRBJ1-1
v_call: TRBV7-8
cdr3_nt: TGTGCCAGCAGCCCCCTACAGGGGCTGGGCACTGAAGCTTTCTTT
cdr3_aa: CASSPLQGLGTEAFF

d_call: TRBD1
clone_size: -
j_call: TRBJ2-7
v_call: TRBV20-1
cdr3_nt: TGCAGTGCATGGACAGGGAGTGAGTCCTACGAGCAGTACTTC
cdr3_aa: CSAWTGSESYEQYF

d_call: TRBD1
clone_size: few
j_call: TRBJ1-1
v_call: TRBV5-1
cdr3_nt: TGCGCCAGCAGCTTGAGGGACAGGGTAATTAGCACTGAAGCTTTCTTT
cdr3_aa: CASSLRDRVISTEAFF

d_call: TRBD1
clone_size: -
j_call: TRBJ1-6
v_call: TRBV5-1
cdr3_nt: TGCGCCAGCAGCTTGGAGGGGACAGGGGCGATCCCTATATCGCCCCTCCACTTT
cdr3_aa: CASSLEGTGAIPISPLHF

d_call: -
clone_size: -
j_call: TRBJ1-4
v_call: TRBV7-6
cdr3_nt: TGTGCCAGCAGCTCAAACAGAGGAGTTAATGAAAAACTGTTTTTT
cdr3_aa: CASSSNRGVNEKLFF

d_call: -
clone_size: -
j_call: TRBJ1-3
v_call: TRBV9
cdr3_nt: TGTGCCAGCAGGGGTATCTCTGGAAACACCATATATTTT
cdr3_aa: CASRGISGNTIYF